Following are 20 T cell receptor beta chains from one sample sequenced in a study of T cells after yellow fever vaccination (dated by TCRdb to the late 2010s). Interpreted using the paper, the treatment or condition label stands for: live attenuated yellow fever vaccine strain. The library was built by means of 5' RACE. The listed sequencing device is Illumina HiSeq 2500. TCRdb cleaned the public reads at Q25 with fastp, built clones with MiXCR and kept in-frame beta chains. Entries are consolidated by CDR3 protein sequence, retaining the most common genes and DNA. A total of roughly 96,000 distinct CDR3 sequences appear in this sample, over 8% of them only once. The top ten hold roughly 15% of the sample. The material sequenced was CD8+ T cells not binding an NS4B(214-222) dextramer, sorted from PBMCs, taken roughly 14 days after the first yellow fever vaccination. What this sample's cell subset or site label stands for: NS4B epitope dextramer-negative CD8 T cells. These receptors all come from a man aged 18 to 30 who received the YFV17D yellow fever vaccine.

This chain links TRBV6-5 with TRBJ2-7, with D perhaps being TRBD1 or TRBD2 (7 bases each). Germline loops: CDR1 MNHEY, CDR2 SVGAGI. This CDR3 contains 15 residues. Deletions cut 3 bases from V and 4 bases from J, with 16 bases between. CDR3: CASSYETGTMYEQYF. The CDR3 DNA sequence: TGTGCCAGCAGTTATGAGACAGGGACTATGTACGAGCAGTACTTC.

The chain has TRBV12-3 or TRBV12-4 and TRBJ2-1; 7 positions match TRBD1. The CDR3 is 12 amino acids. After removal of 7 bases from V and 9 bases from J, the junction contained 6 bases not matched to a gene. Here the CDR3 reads CASIPTGPEQFF. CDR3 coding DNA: TGTGCCAGCATCCCGACAGGGCCTGAGCAGTTCTTC.

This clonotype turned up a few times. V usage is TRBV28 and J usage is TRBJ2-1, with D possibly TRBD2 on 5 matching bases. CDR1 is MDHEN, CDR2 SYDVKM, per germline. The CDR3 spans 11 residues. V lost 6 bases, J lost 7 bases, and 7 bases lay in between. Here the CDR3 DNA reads TGTGCCAGCAGCCGACTAAATGAGCAGTTCTTC. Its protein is CASSRLNEQFF.

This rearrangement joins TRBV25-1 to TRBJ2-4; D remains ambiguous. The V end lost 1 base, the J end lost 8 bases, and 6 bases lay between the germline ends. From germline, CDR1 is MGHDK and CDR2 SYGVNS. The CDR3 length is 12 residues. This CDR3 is CASSEFGDIQYF. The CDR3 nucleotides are TGTGCCAGCAGTGAATTTGGTGACATTCAGTACTTC. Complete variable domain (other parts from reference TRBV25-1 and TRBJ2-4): EADIYQTPRYLVIGTGKKITLECSQTMGHDKMYWYQQDPGMELHLIHYSYGVNSTEKGDLSSESTVSRIRTEHFPLTLESARPSHTSQYLCASSEFGDIQYFGAGTRLSVL.

DNA for the CDR3: TGTGCCATCAGGGGACAGGGAGGGGACTATGGCTACACCTTC. It codes for CAIRGQGGDYGYTF. The chain joins TRBV10-3 to TRBJ1-2; 9 bases align to TRBD1. The CDR3 contains 14 residues. Germline CDR1 ENHRY, CDR2 SYGVKD. Losses at the gene ends were 6 bases for V and 3 bases for J; bases not matched to a gene: 5.

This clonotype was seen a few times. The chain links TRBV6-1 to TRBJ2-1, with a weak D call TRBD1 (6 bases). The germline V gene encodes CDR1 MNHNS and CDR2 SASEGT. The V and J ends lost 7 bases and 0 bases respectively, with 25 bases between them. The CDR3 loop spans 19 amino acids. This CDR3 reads CASKIRGHLRVSSYNEQFF. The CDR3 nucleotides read TGTGCCAGCAAGATAAGGGGACACTTGCGGGTGAGCTCCTACAATGAGCAGTTCTTC.

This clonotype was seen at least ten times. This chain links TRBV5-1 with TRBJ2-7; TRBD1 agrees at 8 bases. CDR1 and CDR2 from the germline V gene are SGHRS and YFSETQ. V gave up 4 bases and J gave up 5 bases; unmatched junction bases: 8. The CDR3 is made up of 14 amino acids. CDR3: CASSTGQGFDEQYF. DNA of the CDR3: TGCGCCAGCAGCACCGGACAGGGTTTCGACGAGCAGTACTTC. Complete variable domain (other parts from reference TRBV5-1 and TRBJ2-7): KAGVTQTPRYLIKTRGQQVTLSCSPISGHRSVSWYQQTPGQGLQFLFEYFSETQRNKGNFPGRFSGRQFSNSRSEMNVSTLELGDSALYLCASSTGQGFDEQYFGPGTRLTVT.

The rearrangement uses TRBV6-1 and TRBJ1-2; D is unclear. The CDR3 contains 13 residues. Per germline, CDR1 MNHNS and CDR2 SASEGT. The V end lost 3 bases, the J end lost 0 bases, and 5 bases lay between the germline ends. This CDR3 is CASSERPNYGYTF. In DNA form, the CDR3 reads TGTGCCAGCAGTGAGCGGCCTAACTATGGCTACACCTTC.

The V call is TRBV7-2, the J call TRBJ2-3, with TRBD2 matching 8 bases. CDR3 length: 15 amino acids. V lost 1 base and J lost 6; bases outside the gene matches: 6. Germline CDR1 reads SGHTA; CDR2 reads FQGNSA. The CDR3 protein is CASSLGAGGWDTQYF. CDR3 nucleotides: TGTGCCAGCAGCTTAGGGGCGGGGGGCTGGGATACGCAGTATTTT.

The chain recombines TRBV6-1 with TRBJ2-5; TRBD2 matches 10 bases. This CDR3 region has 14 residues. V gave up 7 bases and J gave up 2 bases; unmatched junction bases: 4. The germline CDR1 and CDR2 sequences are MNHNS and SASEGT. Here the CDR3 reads CASTTSGEQETQYF. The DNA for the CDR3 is TGTGCCAGCACCACTAGCGGGGAGCAAGAGACCCAGTACTTC.

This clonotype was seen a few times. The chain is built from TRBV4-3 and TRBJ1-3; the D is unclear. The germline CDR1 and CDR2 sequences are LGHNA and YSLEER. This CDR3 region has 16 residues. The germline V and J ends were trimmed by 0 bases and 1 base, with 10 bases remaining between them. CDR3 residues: CASSQDSRGSGNTIYF. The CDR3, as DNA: TGCGCCAGCAGCCAAGATTCCCGGGGATCTGGAAACACCATATATTTT.

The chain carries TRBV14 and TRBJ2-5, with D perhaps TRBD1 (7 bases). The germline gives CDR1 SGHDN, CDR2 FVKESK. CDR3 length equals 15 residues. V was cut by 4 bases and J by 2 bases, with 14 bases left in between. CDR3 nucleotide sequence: TGTGCCAGCAGCCGGACTACAGGGGTTCAAGAGACCCAGTACTTC. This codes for CASSRTTGVQETQYF.

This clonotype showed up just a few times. The CDR3 is CATRQGFVTQYF. CDR3 bases: TGTGCCACCCGCCAGGGGTTCGTGACCCAGTACTTC. J is TRBJ2-5 and V is TRBV6-5; D might be TRBD1 (6 bases). The CDR3 covers 12 residues. Trimming shortened V by 10 bases and J by 7 bases, and 16 bases separated the two germline ends. Germline CDR1 is MNHEY and CDR2 is SVGAGI.

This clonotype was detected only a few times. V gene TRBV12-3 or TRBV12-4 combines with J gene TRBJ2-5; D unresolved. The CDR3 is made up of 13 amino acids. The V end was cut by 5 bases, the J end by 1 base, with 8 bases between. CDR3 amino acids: CASSGGPQETQYF. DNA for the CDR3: TGTGCCAGCAGTGGTGGCCCCCAAGAGACCCAGTACTTC.

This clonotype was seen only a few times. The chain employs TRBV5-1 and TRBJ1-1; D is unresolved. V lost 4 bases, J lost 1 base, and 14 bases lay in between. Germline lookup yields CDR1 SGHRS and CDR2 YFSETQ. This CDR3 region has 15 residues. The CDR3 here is CASSLGVWTNTEAFF. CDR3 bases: TGCGCCAGCAGCCTAGGAGTGTGGACGAACACTGAAGCTTTCTTT.

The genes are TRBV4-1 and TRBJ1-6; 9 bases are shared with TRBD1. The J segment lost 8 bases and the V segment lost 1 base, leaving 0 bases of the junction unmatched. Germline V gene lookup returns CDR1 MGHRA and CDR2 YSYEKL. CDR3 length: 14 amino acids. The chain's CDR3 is CASSQGQGDSPLHF. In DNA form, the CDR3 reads TGCGCCAGCAGCCAAGGACAGGGGGATTCACCCCTCCACTTT.

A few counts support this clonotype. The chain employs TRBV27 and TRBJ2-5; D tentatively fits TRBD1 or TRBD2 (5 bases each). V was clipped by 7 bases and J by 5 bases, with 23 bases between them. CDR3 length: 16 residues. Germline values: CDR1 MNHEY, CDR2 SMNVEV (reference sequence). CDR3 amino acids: CASNPLGDGARETQYF. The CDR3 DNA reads TGTGCCAGCAACCCTCTCGGTGACGGGGCCAGGGAGACCCAGTACTTC.

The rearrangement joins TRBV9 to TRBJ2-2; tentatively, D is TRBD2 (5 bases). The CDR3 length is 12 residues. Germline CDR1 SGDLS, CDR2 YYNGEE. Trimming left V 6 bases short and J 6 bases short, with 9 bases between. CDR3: CASTPGSGELFF. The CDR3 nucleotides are TGTGCCAGCACCCCGGGGTCCGGGGAGCTGTTTTTT. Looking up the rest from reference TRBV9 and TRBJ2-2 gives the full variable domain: DSGVTQTPKHLITATGQRVTLRCSPRSGDLSVYWYQQSLDQGLQFLIQYYNGEERAKGNILERFSAQQFPDLHSELNLSSLELGDSALYFCASTPGSGELFFGEGSRLTVL.

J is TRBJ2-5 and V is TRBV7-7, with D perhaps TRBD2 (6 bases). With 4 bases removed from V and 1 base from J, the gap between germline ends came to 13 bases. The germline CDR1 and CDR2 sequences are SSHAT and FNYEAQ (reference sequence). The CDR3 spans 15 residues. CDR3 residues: CASSSRRGTQETQYF. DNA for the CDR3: TGTGCCAGCAGCTCCCGGCGGGGCACCCAAGAGACCCAGTACTTC.

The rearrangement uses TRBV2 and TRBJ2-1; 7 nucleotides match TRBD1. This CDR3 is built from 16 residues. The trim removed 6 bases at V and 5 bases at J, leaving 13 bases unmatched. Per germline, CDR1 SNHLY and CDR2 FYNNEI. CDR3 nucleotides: TGTGCCAGCAGCCCTGGCCCCGACAGGGTGGACAATGAGCAGTTCTTC. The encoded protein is CASSPGPDRVDNEQFF.